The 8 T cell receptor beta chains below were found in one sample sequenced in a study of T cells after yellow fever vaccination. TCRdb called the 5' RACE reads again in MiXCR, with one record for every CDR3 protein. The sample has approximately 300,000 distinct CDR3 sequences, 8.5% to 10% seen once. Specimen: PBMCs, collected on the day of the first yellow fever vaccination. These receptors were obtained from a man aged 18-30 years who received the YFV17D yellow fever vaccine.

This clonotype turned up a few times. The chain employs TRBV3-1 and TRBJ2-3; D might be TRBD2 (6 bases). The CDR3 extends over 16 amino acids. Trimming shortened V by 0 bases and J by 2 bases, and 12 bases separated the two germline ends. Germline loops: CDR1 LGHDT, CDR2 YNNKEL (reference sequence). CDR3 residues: CASSQESRGDTDTQYF. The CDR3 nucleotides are TGTGCCAGCAGCCAAGAATCGCGGGGCGACACAGATACGCAGTATTTT.

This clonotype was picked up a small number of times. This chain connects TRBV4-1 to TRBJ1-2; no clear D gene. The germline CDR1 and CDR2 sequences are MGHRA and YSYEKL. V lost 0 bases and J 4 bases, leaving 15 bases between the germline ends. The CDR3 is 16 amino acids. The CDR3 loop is CASSQDPRNVIYGYTF. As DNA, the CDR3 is TGCGCCAGCAGCCAAGACCCCAGGAATGTTATCTATGGCTACACCTTC.

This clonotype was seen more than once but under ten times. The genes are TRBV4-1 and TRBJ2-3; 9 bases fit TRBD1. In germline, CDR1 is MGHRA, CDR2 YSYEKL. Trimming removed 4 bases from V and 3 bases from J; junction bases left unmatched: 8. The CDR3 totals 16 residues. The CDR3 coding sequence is TGCGCCAGCAGCCCCGCAGACAGGGGGATGACAGATACGCAGTATTTT. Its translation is CASSPADRGMTDTQYF.

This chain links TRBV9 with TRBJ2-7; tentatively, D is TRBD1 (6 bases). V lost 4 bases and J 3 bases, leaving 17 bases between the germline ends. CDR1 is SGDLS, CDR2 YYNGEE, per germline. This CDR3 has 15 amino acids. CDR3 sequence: CASSTTLVDSYEQYV. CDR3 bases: TGTGCCAGCAGCACAACGCTGGTGGACAGCTACGAGCAGTACGTC.

CDR3 sequence: CASSYYANQPQHF. As DNA, the CDR3 is TGTGCCAGCAGTTACTACGCAAATCAGCCCCAGCATTTT. The chain is built from TRBV6-2 or TRBV6-3 and TRBJ1-5, with D uncertain. This CDR3 region has 13 residues. Germline CDR1 and CDR2: MNHEY and SVGEGT. The V end was cut by 1 base, the J end by 4 bases, with 5 bases between.

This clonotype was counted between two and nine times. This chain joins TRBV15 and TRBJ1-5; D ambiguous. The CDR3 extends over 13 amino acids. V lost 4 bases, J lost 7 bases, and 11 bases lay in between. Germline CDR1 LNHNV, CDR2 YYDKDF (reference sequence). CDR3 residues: CATSIQLQQPQHF. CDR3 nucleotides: TGTGCCACCAGCATTCAACTGCAGCAGCCCCAGCATTTT.

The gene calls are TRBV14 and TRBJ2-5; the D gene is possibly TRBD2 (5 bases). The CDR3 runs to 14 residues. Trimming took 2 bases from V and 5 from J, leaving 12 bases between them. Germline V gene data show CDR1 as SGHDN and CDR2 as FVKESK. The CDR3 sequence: CASSQRGPRETQYF. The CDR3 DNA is TGTGCCAGCAGCCAACGGGGTCCTAGGGAGACCCAGTACTTC.

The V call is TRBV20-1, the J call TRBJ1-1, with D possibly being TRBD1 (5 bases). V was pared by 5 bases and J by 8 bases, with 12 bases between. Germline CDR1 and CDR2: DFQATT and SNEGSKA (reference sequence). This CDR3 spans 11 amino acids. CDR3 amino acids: CSARRAHEAFF. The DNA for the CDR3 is TGCAGTGCTCGCAGGGCTCACGAAGCTTTCTTT.